The source of this T cell receptor (beta chain) is a study of blood T cell repertoires in COVID-19 (TCRdb year 2020). Looking at the study overall: Collaborator samples came from the United States, Italy and Spain and covered acute and convalescent phases of COVID-19. The material from the prospective study consisted of cDNA or gDNA derived from T cells, B-cell-depleted T cells, or PBMCs. The dataset comprised deeply sampled blood TCRbeta repertoires from subjects exposed to, actively infected with, or recovered from COVID-19. The repertoires were released in a freely available public database meant as a resource for research on the immune response to SARS-CoV-2. The samples were drawn from the first 160 participants of the ongoing ImmuneRACE study and from 1,254 subjects provided by 6 global collaborators. Sample metadata almost always included a de-identified subject ID, COVID-19 status, age in years and sex. Where available, HLA class I and class II types were taken from metadata supplied by the sample provider and were not determined by assay-based typing.

TCRbeta CDR3 regions were amplified from genomic DNA by means of the immunoSEQ Assay, a bias-controlled multiplex PCR. Concerning the study's data processing: Nucleated cell counts per sample were estimated from amplification of reference gene primers within the assay. To quantify the absolute abundance of each unique TCRbeta CDR3 rearrangement, sequence reads were collapsed and filtered. For each sample, productive Simpson clonality was calculated as the square root of Simpson's diversity index over productive rearrangements. TCRdb retrieved this table from immuneACCESS and kept in-frame rearrangements only. Not all clones are present; in checked studies, unresolved V genes account for under half, and no reason is known for the remainder. That table furnishes V, J and clone size, whereas the DNA furnished D and trimming. A total of under 200,000 clones appear in this sample, 80% to 90% of them only once. The ten largest clones represent less than 4% of the sample.

For this clone: The antigen it binds to is not known. Base qualities are not at hand, and no much larger clone is one base apart.

Counted from cysteine to phenylalanine, this CDR3 has 11 amino acids. Only the CDR3 part of the read is kept: 33 bases, read in frame from the first base. CDR1 and CDR2 are drawn from the germline V gene: SGHTA, FQGNSA. At the junction V is shortened by 2 bases and J by 9 bases, with 5 bases in between. Enrolling through a virtual design, the prospective study's participants ranged in age from roughly 18 to 90 years and lived across 20 to 25 United States geographic areas. In the prospective study, cohorts were assigned on the basis of participant-reported clinical history obtained from a screening survey and a study questionnaire. Each participant in the prospective study had whole blood, serum and a nasopharyngeal or oropharyngeal swab collected by mobile phlebotomists. Over a roughly two-month period, participants in the prospective study had the option of providing additional blood draws and questionnaires. Before DNA extraction, blood samples from the prospective study were shipped at room temperature or frozen.

Summary of the overall study and its limitations: How much clinical and demographic metadata was included differed by source and by participant, and the metadata was provided uncurated.

The sample was PBMCs or T cells enriched from blood (not recorded which). Rearrangement joined TRBV7-2 to TRBJ2-1, with the D gene not confidently named. This receptor was identified in a woman aged 45-59 years in a cohort exposed to, infected with or recovered from COVID-19 (not recorded which). The CDR3 has the sequence CASSLTREQFF. DNA sequence: TGTGCCAGCAGCTTAACGCGTGAGCAGTTCTTC. Where the CDR3 stops, the reference TRBV7-2 and TRBJ2-1 genes take over; the full variable domain is GAGVSQSPSNKVTEKGKDVELRCDPISGHTALYWYRQSLGQGLEFLIYFQGNSAPDKSGLPSDRFSAERTGGSVSTLTIQRTQQEDSAVYLCASSLTREQFFGPGTRLTVL.